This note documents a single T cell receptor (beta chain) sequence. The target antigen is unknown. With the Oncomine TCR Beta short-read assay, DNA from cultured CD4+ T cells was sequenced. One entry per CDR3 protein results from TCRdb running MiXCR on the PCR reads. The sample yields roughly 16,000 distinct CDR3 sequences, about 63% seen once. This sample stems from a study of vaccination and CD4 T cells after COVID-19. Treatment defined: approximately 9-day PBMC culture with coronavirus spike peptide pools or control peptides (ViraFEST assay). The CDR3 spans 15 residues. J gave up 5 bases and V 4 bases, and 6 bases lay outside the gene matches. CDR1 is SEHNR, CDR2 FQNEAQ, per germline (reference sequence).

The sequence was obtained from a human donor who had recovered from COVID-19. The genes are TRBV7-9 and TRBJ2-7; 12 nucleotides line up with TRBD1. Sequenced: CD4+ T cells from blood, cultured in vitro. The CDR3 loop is CASSSTGTGGNEQYF. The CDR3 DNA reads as TGTGCCAGCAGCTCCACCGGGACAGGGGGCAACGAGCAGTACTTC.